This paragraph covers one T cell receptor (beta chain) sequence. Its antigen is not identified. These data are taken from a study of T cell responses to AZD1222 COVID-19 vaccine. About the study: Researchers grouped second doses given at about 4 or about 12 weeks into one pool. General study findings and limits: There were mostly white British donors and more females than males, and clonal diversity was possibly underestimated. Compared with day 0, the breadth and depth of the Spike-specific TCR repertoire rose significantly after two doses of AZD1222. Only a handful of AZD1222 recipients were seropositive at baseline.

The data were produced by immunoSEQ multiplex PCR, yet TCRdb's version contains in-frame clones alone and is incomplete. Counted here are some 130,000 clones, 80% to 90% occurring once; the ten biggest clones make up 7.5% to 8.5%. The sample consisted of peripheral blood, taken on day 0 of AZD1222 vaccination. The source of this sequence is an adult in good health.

The CDR3 sequence: CASSSGDFSSYNEQFF. In nucleotides, the CDR3 is TGTGCCAGCAGCTCTGGGGACTTCAGCTCCTACAATGAGCAGTTCTTC. This chain uses TRBV27 with TRBJ2-1; maybe TRBD2 (6 bases). The CDR3 extends over 16 amino acids. Deletions cut 6 bases from V and 0 bases from J, with 15 bases between. Germline CDR1 reads MNHEY; CDR2 reads SMNVEV (reference sequence).